This T cell receptor beta chain was sequenced in a study of T cells of healthy individuals. This clonotype was seen ten or more times. MiXCR was run by TCRdb on the 5' RACE reads, yielding one entry per CDR3 protein. The repertoire holds about 60,000 distinct CDR3 sequences, roughly 17% seen once, with about 4.3% in the top ten. Trimming removed 5 bases from V and 11 bases from J, with 10 bases in between. The CDR3 consists of 11 residues. The germline gives CDR1 MNHEY, CDR2 SVGEGT. The chain carries TRBV6-2 or TRBV6-3 and TRBJ2-1; D uncertain. This sequence was found in a human donor in good health. CDR3 nucleotides: TGTGCCAGCAGTATGGGAAATAAGCAGTTCTTC. It is translated as CASSMGNKQFF.